Below are 12 T cell receptor beta chains sequenced from a single sample in a study of cytomegalovirus exposure and HLA in healthy donors. The assay was immunoSEQ multiplex PCR, and TCRdb's table has in-frame clones only and misses some. The sample records about 49,000 clones, 85% to 95% being singletons. Sequences were obtained from PBMCs. Source of these receptors: a man aged 18-30 years in good health and CMV-seronegative.

This chain uses TRBV5-1 with TRBJ2-7; 7 bases line up with TRBD1. CDR1 is SGHRS, CDR2 YFSETQ, per germline. The CDR3 runs 14 residues. Trimming cost V 0 bases and J 3 bases; bases outside gene matches: 3. In DNA, the CDR3 is TGCGCCAGCAGCTTGGGGGACAGCCTCTACGAGCAGTACTTC. Protein sequence: CASSLGDSLYEQYF.

The V gene is TRBV5-1, the J gene TRBJ1-1; no reliable D call. Germline-derived CDR1 and CDR2 are SGHRS and YFSETQ. Trimming removed 1 base from V and 4 bases from J, with 8 bases in between. The CDR3 sequence is 13 residues long. The CDR3 DNA reads as TGCGCCAGCAGCTTGAAGGGAGGCACTGAAGCTTTCTTT. Encoded protein: CASSLKGGTEAFF.

This chain links TRBV4-1 with TRBJ2-7; 7 bases are shared with TRBD2. V trimming: 0 bases; J trimming: 5 bases; junction bases outside the gene matches: 7. Germline CDR1 and CDR2: MGHRA and YSYEKL. The CDR3 totals 15 residues. This CDR3 is CASSQDLKTSDEQYF. DNA of the CDR3: TGCGCCAGCAGCCAAGACTTGAAAACTAGCGACGAGCAGTACTTC.

CDR3 amino acids: CASSRSSEADTQYF. DNA of the CDR3: TGTGCCAGCAGTCGGTCTAGCGAGGCAGATACGCAGTATTTT. The chain links TRBV6-4 to TRBJ2-3; D possibly corresponds to TRBD2 (6 bases). Trimming removed 5 bases from V and 4 bases from J, with 13 bases in between. The CDR3 covers 14 residues. Germline CDR1 and CDR2: MRHNA and SNTAGT.

This chain joins TRBV2 and TRBJ1-4, with unresolved D. The ends were cut back, 4 bases at V and 8 bases at J, with 20 bases in the middle. This CDR3 has 16 amino acids. In germline, CDR1 is SNHLY, CDR2 FYNNEI. CDR3 nucleotides: TGTGCCAGCAGTGTGGGCCCGGGGATGATTAACGAAAAACTGTTTTTT. Translated, it gives CASSVGPGMINEKLFF.

V is TRBV6-5 and J is TRBJ1-3; tentative D call: TRBD1 (6 bases). Germline assignment: CDR1 MNHEY and CDR2 SVGAGI. The length of the CDR3 is 15 residues. V gave up 6 bases and J gave up 1 base, with 13 bases separating them. CDR3 residues: CASRGPGVSGNTIYF. The CDR3 DNA reads as TGTGCCAGCAGGGGTCCAGGGGTGTCTGGAAACACCATATATTTT.

The rearrangement uses TRBV27 and TRBJ2-3, with 7 positions matching TRBD2. Trimming took 2 bases from V and 2 from J; bases not matched to a gene: 1. Looked up from germline, CDR1 is MNHEY and CDR2 is SMNVEV (reference sequence). This CDR3 spans 14 amino acids. The CDR3 reads CASSLLAVTDTQYF. CDR3 DNA: TGTGCCAGCAGTTTACTAGCGGTCACAGATACGCAGTATTTT.

This clone was observed once. V gene TRBV5-1 combines with J gene TRBJ2-1, with D hard to call. The CDR3 runs to 15 residues. From germline, CDR1 is SGHRS and CDR2 YFSETQ. The V end lost 1 base, the J end lost 5 bases, and 13 bases lay between the germline ends. This CDR3 is CASSLMGQEHNEQFF. In DNA form, the CDR3 reads TGCGCCAGCAGCTTGATGGGTCAGGAACACAATGAGCAGTTCTTC.

The rearrangement uses TRBV9 and TRBJ2-7; tentative D call: TRBD1 (6 bases). CDR3 length equals 18 residues. The V gene lost 2 bases and the J gene lost 5 bases, with 26 bases spanning the gap. CDR1 SGDLS and CDR2 YYNGEE come from the germline V gene. The CDR3: CASSVDSGWSSASNEQYF. The DNA of the CDR3 is TGTGCCAGCAGCGTGGACAGTGGTTGGTCGTCGGCTAGCAACGAGCAGTACTTC.

The rearrangement links TRBV2 to TRBJ2-2, with D perhaps TRBD2 (6 bases). The CDR3 consists of 14 residues. V lost 0 bases to trimming and J lost 7 bases, with 9 bases between them. Germline CDR1 reads SNHLY; CDR2 reads FYNNEI. This CDR3 reads CASSEAQRVGELFF. As DNA, the CDR3 is TGTGCCAGCAGTGAAGCTCAGCGGGTCGGGGAGCTGTTTTTT.

The CDR3 sequence is CASSGAQGFYGYTF. CDR3 DNA sequence: TGTGCCAGCTCGGGGGCACAGGGATTCTATGGCTACACCTTC. The rearrangement joins TRBV18 to TRBJ1-2; TRBD1 is a possible D gene (6 bases). This CDR3 contains 14 residues. V dropped 6 bases and J dropped 4 bases, with 15 bases sitting between them. Germline V gene sequence: CDR1 KGHSH, CDR2 LQKENI.

V and J are TRBV13 and TRBJ2-1; TRBD2 aligns across 12 bases. The CDR3 has 15 residues. Trimming cost V 3 bases and J 6 bases; bases outside gene matches: 3. The germline V gene has CDR1 PRHDT and CDR2 FYEKMQ (reference sequence). CDR3 sequence: CASSFEGLAGNEQFF. The DNA for the CDR3 is TGTGCCAGCAGCTTCGAGGGACTAGCGGGCAATGAGCAGTTCTTC.